This is a list of T cell receptor beta chains from one sample in a study of blood T cell repertoires in COVID-19. TCRdb's copy holds only in-frame clones and misses some; the assay was immunoSEQ multiplex PCR. The table records approximately 180,000 clones, roughly 82% of them present only once. Source material: PBMCs or T cells enriched from blood (not recorded which). The receptor source for this set is a woman in her sixties with acute COVID-19. CDR3s include the opening cysteine and the closing phenylalanine or tryptophan. The D gene is left open where the match is weak. A clone size is listed for some rows: how often the clone was seen (once, few, many), or a class if it is expanded.

J gene: TRBJ2-2; D gene: -; V gene: TRBV10-3; clone size: once; CDR3 DNA: TGTGCCATCAGTGAGCCGAACCCGGGGGCCGGGGAGCTGTTTTTT; CDR3 protein: CAISEPNPGAGELFF
J gene: TRBJ1-1; D gene: TRBD1; V gene: TRBV6-2/TRBV6-3; clone size: -; CDR3 DNA: TGTGCCAGCAGTTATTCAGGGGGCGGCACTGAAGCTTTCTTT; CDR3 protein: CASSYSGGGTEAFF
J gene: TRBJ1-5; D gene: -; V gene: TRBV4-3; clone size: -; CDR3 DNA: TGCGCCAGCAGCCAAGATTTTAGGGGGAATCAGCCCCAGCATTTT; CDR3 protein: CASSQDFRGNQPQHF
J gene: TRBJ2-2; D gene: TRBD1; V gene: TRBV4-2; clone size: -; CDR3 DNA: TGTGCCAGCAGCCAGGACAGGGGTGTCGGGGAGCTGTTTTTT; CDR3 protein: CASSQDRGVGELFF
J gene: TRBJ1-1; D gene: -; V gene: TRBV11-2; clone size: few; CDR3 DNA: TGTGCCAGCAGCTTAAAGTGGGACTCGAACACTGAAGCTTTCTTT; CDR3 protein: CASSLKWDSNTEAFF
J gene: TRBJ1-1; D gene: TRBD1; V gene: TRBV6-5; clone size: -; CDR3 DNA: TGTGCCAGCAGTCCGGACAGGTCGGCCCCTGAAGCTTTCTTT; CDR3 protein: CASSPDRSAPEAFF
J gene: TRBJ2-5; D gene: TRBD2; V gene: TRBV7-9; clone size: -; CDR3 DNA: TGTGCCAGCAGCTTAGTACTAGCGGGAGGAGAGACCCAGTACTTC; CDR3 protein: CASSLVLAGGETQYF
J gene: TRBJ1-2; D gene: TRBD1; V gene: TRBV5-8; clone size: few; CDR3 DNA: TGTGCCAGCACCCGGGGACAGGAGGGCTATGGCTACACCTTC; CDR3 protein: CASTRGQEGYGYTF
J gene: TRBJ2-7; D gene: TRBD1; V gene: TRBV18; clone size: -; CDR3 DNA: TGTGCCAGCTCAGAGGGACAGGGGTCGTACGAGCAGTACTTC; CDR3 protein: CASSEGQGSYEQYF
J gene: TRBJ2-1; D gene: -; V gene: TRBV5-1; clone size: -; CDR3 DNA: TGCGCCAGCAGCTTGGAGGGGTTCCACAATGAGCAGTTCTTC; CDR3 protein: CASSLEGFHNEQFF
J gene: TRBJ1-1; D gene: TRBD1; V gene: TRBV19; clone size: -; CDR3 DNA: TGTGCCAGTAGTATTCCCGGGACAGGGCGGGAAACTGAAGCTTTCTTT; CDR3 protein: CASSIPGTGRETEAFF
J gene: TRBJ1-3; D gene: -; V gene: TRBV18; clone size: few; CDR3 DNA: TGTGCCAGCTCACCAGCGAGCTCTGGAAACACCATATATTTT; CDR3 protein: CASSPASSGNTIYF
J gene: TRBJ1-2; D gene: -; V gene: TRBV12-3/TRBV12-4; clone size: -; CDR3 DNA: TGTGCCAGCAGCCTGCCAACCACGGCGGACTACACCTTC; CDR3 protein: CASSLPTTADYTF
J gene: TRBJ1-5; D gene: -; V gene: TRBV12-3/TRBV12-4; clone size: -; CDR3 DNA: TGTGCCAGCAGTTCAGGGATGTATCAGCCCCAGCATTTT; CDR3 protein: CASSSGMYQPQHF
J gene: TRBJ1-5; D gene: TRBD1; V gene: TRBV4-1; clone size: -; CDR3 DNA: TGCGCCAGCAGCCGGACAGGGCTATGGCAGCCCCAGCATTTT; CDR3 protein: CASSRTGLWQPQHF
J gene: TRBJ1-1; D gene: -; V gene: TRBV10-1; clone size: -; CDR3 DNA: TGCGCCAGCAGTGGCGGCAGGGGCACTGAAGCTTTCTTT; CDR3 protein: CASSGGRGTEAFF
J gene: TRBJ2-1; D gene: -; V gene: TRBV18; clone size: -; CDR3 DNA: TGTGCCAGCTCACCACTGTCCGGGGATGAGCAGTTCTTC; CDR3 protein: CASSPLSGDEQFF
J gene: TRBJ2-2; D gene: -; V gene: TRBV4-2; clone size: few; CDR3 DNA: TGTGCCAGCAGCCAAGAAGCGAGCGGCCCCGGGGAGCTGTTTTTT; CDR3 protein: CASSQEASGPGELFF
J gene: TRBJ2-3; D gene: TRBD1; V gene: TRBV18; clone size: few; CDR3 DNA: TGTGCCAGCGTAAAGACAGGGCAGGGCACAGATACGCAGTATTTT; CDR3 protein: CASVKTGQGTDTQYF
J gene: TRBJ1-1; D gene: -; V gene: TRBV5-5; clone size: -; CDR3 DNA: TGTGCCAGCAGACACGACGGGACTCCCGGACTGACTGAAGCTTTCTTT; CDR3 protein: CASRHDGTPGLTEAFF
J gene: TRBJ1-2; D gene: TRBD1; V gene: TRBV19; clone size: once; CDR3 DNA: TGTGCCAGTAGTGTCCTCGGACAGGCCTATGGCTACACCTTC; CDR3 protein: CASSVLGQAYGYTF
J gene: TRBJ2-5; D gene: -; V gene: TRBV6-5; clone size: -; CDR3 DNA: TGTGCCAGCTTCGTACCATTCAGGCAGACCCAGTACTTC; CDR3 protein: CASFVPFRQTQYF
J gene: TRBJ2-7; D gene: -; V gene: TRBV27; clone size: -; CDR3 DNA: TGTGCCAGCAGTTTATTCGGACTCTCCTCCTACGAGCAGTACTTC; CDR3 protein: CASSLFGLSSYEQYF
J gene: TRBJ2-7; D gene: -; V gene: TRBV6-5; clone size: -; CDR3 DNA: TGTGCCAGCAGTTACGGGCACTACGAGCAGTACTTC; CDR3 protein: CASSYGHYEQYF
J gene: TRBJ1-1; D gene: -; V gene: TRBV18; clone size: few; CDR3 DNA: TGTGCCAGCTCACCGCAGGGAAGGGACACTGAAGCTTTCTTT; CDR3 protein: CASSPQGRDTEAFF
J gene: TRBJ2-2; D gene: -; V gene: TRBV9; clone size: -; CDR3 DNA: TGTGCCAGCAGCGTTGGAGACGGGGAGCTGTTTTTT; CDR3 protein: CASSVGDGELFF
J gene: TRBJ2-2; D gene: TRBD1; V gene: TRBV11-2; clone size: many; CDR3 DNA: TGTGCCAGCAGCGCCCGGACAGGGAACACCGGGGAGCTGTTTTTT; CDR3 protein: CASSARTGNTGELFF
J gene: TRBJ1-1; D gene: TRBD1; V gene: TRBV7-2; clone size: -; CDR3 DNA: TGTGCCAGCAGCCGCGACAGGGTAAACACTGAAGCTTTCTTT; CDR3 protein: CASSRDRVNTEAFF
J gene: TRBJ1-2; D gene: TRBD1; V gene: TRBV4-3; clone size: -; CDR3 DNA: TGCGCCAGCAGCCCGTACGGGACAGATACAGATGGCTACACCTTC; CDR3 protein: CASSPYGTDTDGYTF
J gene: TRBJ1-1; D gene: TRBD1; V gene: TRBV5-1; clone size: -; CDR3 DNA: TGCGCCAGCAGCCAACCGACAGGGGGGGAAGCTTTCTTT; CDR3 protein: CASSQPTGGEAFF
J gene: TRBJ2-1; D gene: TRBD2; V gene: TRBV5-1; clone size: -; CDR3 DNA: TGCGCCAGCAGCCGGACTAGCGGGCTCCCATACAATGAGCAGTTCTTC; CDR3 protein: CASSRTSGLPYNEQFF
J gene: TRBJ2-1; D gene: TRBD1; V gene: TRBV3-1/TRBV3-2; clone size: -; CDR3 DNA: TGTGCCAGCAGCCTAGGACAGGGAAACTACAATGAGCAGTTCTTC; CDR3 protein: CASSLGQGNYNEQFF
J gene: TRBJ1-1; D gene: -; V gene: TRBV11-2; clone size: -; CDR3 DNA: TGTGCCAGCAGGGTGACAGCATTCGACACTGAAGCTTTCTTT; CDR3 protein: CASRVTAFDTEAFF
J gene: TRBJ1-1; D gene: -; V gene: TRBV29-1; clone size: -; CDR3 DNA: TGCAGCGTTGAGGCAGGCAACACTGAAGCTTTCTTT; CDR3 protein: CSVEAGNTEAFF
J gene: TRBJ2-5; D gene: TRBD2; V gene: TRBV4-1; clone size: -; CDR3 DNA: TGCGCCAGCACGGGAGGGCAACAAGAGACCCAGTACTTC; CDR3 protein: CASTGGQQETQYF
J gene: TRBJ2-1; D gene: -; V gene: TRBV4-2; clone size: -; CDR3 DNA: TGTGCCAGCAGCCAAGAAGGGCCAGGGAATGAGCAGTTCTTC; CDR3 protein: CASSQEGPGNEQFF
J gene: TRBJ2-1; D gene: TRBD2; V gene: TRBV11-2; clone size: -; CDR3 DNA: TGTGCCAGCAGCTCCACCCCCCTAGCGGGGGGTTACTACAATGAGCAGTTCTTC; CDR3 protein: CASSSTPLAGGYYNEQFF
J gene: TRBJ1-1; D gene: -; V gene: TRBV12-3/TRBV12-4; clone size: -; CDR3 DNA: TGTGCCAGCAGGGAGCGAACTGAAGCTTTCTTT; CDR3 protein: CASRERTEAFF
J gene: TRBJ2-5; D gene: TRBD1; V gene: TRBV11-2; clone size: -; CDR3 DNA: TGTGCCAGCAGGACCATCCAGGGGGCTTTTTTGGGAGAGACCCAGTACTTC; CDR3 protein: CASRTIQGAFLGETQYF
J gene: TRBJ1-6; D gene: -; V gene: TRBV4-3; clone size: -; CDR3 DNA: TGCGCCAGCAGCGGCCAGGGGAATTCACCCCTCCACTTT; CDR3 protein: CASSGQGNSPLHF
J gene: TRBJ1-5; D gene: TRBD1; V gene: TRBV30; clone size: -; CDR3 DNA: TGTGCCTGGAGTCCAGGGGGCAGTCAGCCCCAGCATTTT; CDR3 protein: CAWSPGGSQPQHF
J gene: TRBJ1-4; D gene: -; V gene: TRBV30; clone size: -; CDR3 DNA: TGTGCCTGGAGTGTGGTAGCTAATGAAAAACTGTTTTTT; CDR3 protein: CAWSVVANEKLFF
J gene: TRBJ1-1; D gene: -; V gene: TRBV9; clone size: -; CDR3 DNA: TGTGCCAGCAGCGTCCGACAGGACATAAACACTGAAGCTTTCTTT; CDR3 protein: CASSVRQDINTEAFF
J gene: TRBJ2-2; D gene: -; V gene: TRBV6-5; clone size: -; CDR3 DNA: TGTGCCAGTAATAACCCAGAATTGAAAGTCGGGGAGCTGTTTTTT; CDR3 protein: CASNNPELKVGELFF
J gene: TRBJ2-6; D gene: -; V gene: TRBV19; clone size: once; CDR3 DNA: TGTGCCAGTGAGACTAGGGCGAGCGGGGCCAACGTCCTGACTTTC; CDR3 protein: CASETRASGANVLTF
J gene: TRBJ1-1; D gene: -; V gene: TRBV12-3/TRBV12-4; clone size: -; CDR3 DNA: TGTGCCAGCAGCCCCAGAAACACTGAAGCTTTCTTT; CDR3 protein: CASSPRNTEAFF
J gene: TRBJ1-5; D gene: -; V gene: TRBV5-5; clone size: -; CDR3 DNA: TGTGCCAGCAGCTTGGTATCCGATCAGCCCCAGCATTTT; CDR3 protein: CASSLVSDQPQHF
J gene: TRBJ1-1; D gene: -; V gene: TRBV18; clone size: -; CDR3 DNA: TGTGCCAGCTCACCAGCAGAAATGAACACTGAAGCTTTCTTT; CDR3 protein: CASSPAEMNTEAFF
J gene: TRBJ2-5; D gene: TRBD1; V gene: TRBV11-2; clone size: -; CDR3 DNA: TGTGCCAGCAGTTCCCCGACAGGGATTGGGGGAGAGACCCAGTACTTC; CDR3 protein: CASSSPTGIGGETQYF